This T cell receptor (beta chain) was identified in a study of technical replicates of blood from a few donors. Some clones are missing from TCRdb's copy, which holds only in-frame ones; the method was immunoSEQ multiplex PCR. The table lists 40,000 to 55,000 clones, about 96% of them singletons. Germline V gene data show CDR1 as SGHNT and CDR2 as YYREEE (reference sequence). CDR3 size: 15 residues. V lost 6 bases to trimming and J lost 5 bases; unmatched junction nucleotides: 10. The sample was T cells isolated from PBMCs. This receptor was identified in a human donor in good health. The chain combines TRBV5-4 with TRBJ1-2, with 10 bases matching TRBD1. Here the CDR3 DNA reads TGTGCCAGCATCTCCTACCAGGGACAGGGGTATGGCTACACCTTC. Protein sequence: CASISYQGQGYGYTF.